This T cell receptor (beta chain) was retrieved from a study of T cell responses to AZD1222 COVID-19 vaccine. General study results and limits: Females outnumbered males among donors, who were mostly white British; clonal diversity was possibly underestimated. At baseline, seropositivity was found in only six AZD1222 recipients.

Second-dose recipients at about 4 or about 12 weeks were treated as one pooled group. The protocol was immunoSEQ multiplex PCR, while the TCRdb copy is restricted to in-frame clones and leaves out a portion. This table holds 150,000 to 200,000 clones, about nine tenths found once. The CDR3 has 16 residues. V shed 5 bases and J 4 bases; nucleotides not matched to a gene: 12. Germline loops: CDR1 LNHDA, CDR2 SQIVND (reference sequence). In the case of this clone: Antigen specificity is unknown.

Source: peripheral blood, taken 28 days after the second AZD1222 dose. The clonotype originates from an adult who received the AZD1222 COVID-19 vaccine. The chain has TRBV19 and TRBJ1-2; 8 nucleotides agree with TRBD1. The DNA for the CDR3 is TGTGCCAGTAGTTCCTCGAGGGGACAGGTTGGCTATGGCTACACCTTC. Its translation is CASSSSRGQVGYGYTF. Full variable domain (remainder filled in from reference TRBV19 and TRBJ1-2): DGGITQSPKYLFRKEGQNVTLSCEQNLNHDAMYWYRQDPGQGLRLIYYSQIVNDFQKGDIAEGYSVSREKKESFPLTVTSAQKNPTAFYLCASSSSRGQVGYGYTFGSGTRLTVV.